The source of this T cell receptor (beta chain) is a study of CD8 T cells in ankylosing spondylitis (dated by TCRdb to about 2017). Turning to the overall study: The study set out to find disease-linked TCR variants by profiling T cell receptor beta repertoires in ankylosing spondylitis patients and healthy donors. In total, the full study cohort was made up of 95 to 110 healthy donors and 25 or so ankylosing spondylitis patients. Peripheral blood was sampled, and synovial fluid was also collected from ankylosing spondylitis patients.

Regarding this clonotype: No cognate antigen has been identified for it. No qualities accompany the bases; no much larger clone lies one base away.

Including the terminal cysteine and valine, the CDR3 comprises 14 residues. Only the CDR3 DNA is retained, 42 bases long and in frame from the first base. CDR1 is given as SGHKS and CDR2 as YYEKEE, both from the germline V gene (reference sequence). V is reduced by 3 bases and J by 4 bases, leaving a spacing of 14 bases between them. Broader findings and caveats from the paper: The disease-linked clones had a CD8+ phenotype and were found at relatively low frequencies in peripheral blood. The disease-linked clones were reported to be significantly enriched in matched synovial fluid samples from ankylosing spondylitis patients. Blood from ankylosing spondylitis patients appeared to be characterized by a TCR beta motif made up of seven or eight highly homologous amino acid variants. Some of the motif variants had been reported before in the synovial fluid and blood of reactive arthritis patients, a finding that suggests common disease-initiation mechanisms.

The reads were generated on an Illumina HiSeq 2500. Quantitative 5'-RACE with molecular barcodes was used to prepare TCR beta libraries. The original pipeline was this. Disease-linked TCR variants were identified with a new computational method built on a probabilistic model of VDJ rearrangement. The raw public reads went through TCRdb reprocessing: fastp at Q25, MiXCR clone calling, in-frame beta chains kept. For every CDR3 protein sequence, its rows merge into one entry that carries the most common genes and DNA. The V and J calls and clone size are TCRdb's, not the authors'. This sample holds under 550,000 distinct CDR3 sequences; 25% to 30% were observed only once. The top ten clonotypes cover roughly 0.9% of the sample.

The V and J genes are TRBV5-5 and TRBJ2-7; TRBD2 is a weak D gene call, 6 bases matching. The source of this sequence is a male donor with ankylosing spondylitis. The material sequenced was blood, either unsorted or a sorted T cell fraction (not recorded which). The CDR3 protein: CASSSALAGYEQYV. The DNA reads TGTGCCAGCAGCTCAGCTCTTGCGGGGTACGAGCAGTACGTC.